Each of the 6 T cell receptor beta chains below was sequenced from the same sample in a study of shared clonotypes between healthy human individuals. TCRdb's copy holds only in-frame clones and misses some; the assay was immunoSEQ multiplex PCR. In the table there are more than 2 million clones, about 94% of which are singletons. As defined, naive CD8 cells were CD45RO-negative and positively selected for CCR7, with terminally differentiated effector memory CD45RA+ cells excluded. Sequencing used naive CD8+ T cells from PBMCs. The receptors originated from a man aged 18 to 35 in good health. Some clones in this sample may be carry-over from other donors' samples.

V gene TRBV27 combines with J gene TRBJ2-1; D is unclear. Germline V CDR1 and CDR2: MNHEY, SMNVEV (reference sequence). The length of the CDR3 is 13 residues. Trimming shortened V by 6 bases and J by 4 bases, and 10 bases separated the two germline ends. CDR3 in DNA: TGTGCCAGCAGGAAGGGCGATTACAATGAGCAGTTCTTC. Amino acids: CASRKGDYNEQFF.

The V gene is TRBV5-6, the J gene TRBJ2-1; 8 bases line up with TRBD2. Germline assignment: CDR1 SGHDT and CDR2 YYEEEE. The CDR3 has 14 amino acids. V dropped 0 bases and J dropped 8; count of bases not matched to a gene: 4. The CDR3 region is CASSLERELDEQFF. DNA for the CDR3: TGTGCCAGCAGCTTGGAGCGGGAGCTAGATGAGCAGTTCTTC.

The chain recombines TRBV27 with TRBJ2-7, with TRBD2 matching 11 bases. V lost 2 bases and J lost 0; bases outside the gene matches: 3. Germline V gives CDR1 MNHEY, CDR2 SMNVEV (reference sequence). The CDR3 length is 16 residues. The CDR3 bases are TGTGCCAGCAGTTTAGAGACTAGCGGGGCCTCCTACGAGCAGTACTTC. Its protein product is CASSLETSGASYEQYF.

The chain employs TRBV19 and TRBJ2-7; 8 positions match TRBD2. V trimming: 6 bases; J trimming: 1 base; junction bases outside the gene matches: 17. Germline values: CDR1 LNHDA, CDR2 SQIVND (reference sequence). This CDR3 has 18 amino acids. The CDR3 spells CASSPTSIVAGRSYEQYF. In nucleotides, the CDR3 is TGTGCCAGTAGCCCTACGTCCATAGTAGCGGGGAGGTCCTACGAGCAGTACTTC.

The chain is built from TRBV7-2 and TRBJ2-1, with 11 bases that match TRBD2. V gave up 3 bases and J gave up 6 bases; unmatched junction bases: 4. The CDR3 sequence is 15 residues long. CDR1 is SGHTA and CDR2 is FQGNSA in the germline V gene. CDR3 residues: CASSFSGRAFNEQFF. In nucleotides, the CDR3 is TGTGCCAGCAGCTTTAGCGGGAGGGCTTTCAATGAGCAGTTCTTC.

The chain employs TRBV28 and TRBJ2-1, with 9 positions matching TRBD2. Looked up from germline, CDR1 is MDHEN and CDR2 is SYDVKM. This CDR3 has 17 amino acids. J lost 1 base, V lost 5 bases, and 9 bases had no gene match. The CDR3 loop is CASSSFGREGSYNEQFF. In DNA, the CDR3 is TGTGCCAGCAGTAGTTTCGGGCGGGAGGGGTCCTACAATGAGCAGTTCTTC.